This record concerns one T cell receptor beta chain sequence. In germline, CDR1 is SGHRS, CDR2 YFSETQ. V trimming: 2 bases; J trimming: 6 bases; junction bases outside the gene matches: 6. CDR3 length equals 15 residues. This sample is drawn from a study of blood T cell repertoires in COVID-19. Study-wide context: There were acute and convalescent COVID-19 samples, and they came from the United States, Italy and Spain. T cells, B-cell-depleted T cells, or PBMCs provided the cDNA or gDNA that served as material.

Authors' analysis steps: Scientists estimated how many nucleated cells there were by amplifying reference gene primers. This table comes from immunoSEQ multiplex PCR, and its TCRdb copy is limited to in-frame clones, with some not included. The V and J calls and clone size come from that table; D and trimming were worked out from the DNA. This sample yields 60,000 or so clones, of which around four fifths are seen a single time; roughly 3.5% belongs to the top ten. V is TRBV5-1 and J is TRBJ1-5; 9 nucleotides match TRBD1. Sequenced input: peripheral blood. The sequence was obtained from a man aged 60 to 69 with acute or convalescent COVID-19. Here the CDR3 reads CASSLTSGQGQPQHF. For the CDR3, the DNA is TGCGCCAGCAGCTTAACCTCGGGACAGGGTCAGCCCCAGCATTTT.